These 21 T cell receptor beta chains were all obtained from the same sample, sequenced in a study of technical replicates of blood from a handful of donors. Clones were sequenced by immunoSEQ multiplex PCR, and TCRdb holds only the in-frame ones, with some missing. The sample carries about 83,000 clones, just under 95% recorded once. Sequenced sample: T cells isolated from PBMCs. All receptors derive from a human donor in good health.

J is TRBJ2-1 and V is TRBV5-1; possible D gene TRBD1, 6 bases. CDR1 is SGHRS and CDR2 is YFSETQ in the germline V gene. CDR3 length equals 15 residues. Between the trimmed V and J ends, which lost 2 bases and 8 bases, there was a span of 17 bases. The CDR3 DNA reads as TGCGCCAGCAGCTTTGGCCAGGGGTCGGGCGATGAGCAGTTCTTC. Translating gives CASSFGQGSGDEQFF.

This clone has just one count. The J gene is TRBJ1-5, the V gene TRBV15, with TRBD1 as a possible D gene (5 bases). The germline CDR1 and CDR2 sequences are LNHNV and YYDKDF (reference sequence). The length of the CDR3 is 14 residues. Between the trimmed V and J ends, which lost 1 base and 7 bases, there was a span of 11 bases. The CDR3 region is CATSRGGRAQPQHF. The CDR3 DNA reads TGTGCCACCAGCAGAGGGGGCAGGGCACAGCCCCAGCATTTT. The full variable domain, completed using reference TRBV15 and TRBJ1-5, is DAMVIQNPRYQVTQFGKPVTLSCSQTLNHNVMYWYQQKSSQAPKLLFHYYDKDFNNEADTPDNFQSRRPNTSFCFLDIRSPGLGDTAMYLCATSRGGRAQPQHFGDGTRLSIL.

The V and J genes are TRBV5-8 and TRBJ1-5; 10 bases match TRBD1. V lost 0 bases to trimming and J lost 1 base; unmatched junction nucleotides: 7. The CDR3 totals 18 residues. Germline-derived CDR1 and CDR2 are SGHTS and YDEGEE. CDR3 sequence (DNA): TGTGCCAGCAGCTTGGTACTACGGACAGGGGGGAGCAATCAGCCCCAGCATTTT. Translating gives CASSLVLRTGGSNQPQHF.

This chain uses TRBV4-1 with TRBJ1-5, with a tentative D call TRBD1 (6 bases). The V gene's germline CDR1 is MGHRA and CDR2 YSYEKL. The length of the CDR3 is 21 residues. V was shortened by 1 base and J by 3 bases, with 28 bases between the two germline ends. Here the CDR3 DNA reads TGCGCCAGCAGCCAAGGAGTAATTTTGGGGGGGCGTGGGGATCACAATCAGCCCCAGCATTTT. It codes for CASSQGVILGGRGDHNQPQHF.

The genes are TRBV13 and TRBJ2-7; D may be TRBD1 (6 bases). The CDR3 consists of 12 residues. The V gene lost 5 bases and the J gene lost 2 bases, with 7 bases spanning the gap. Germline CDR1 reads PRHDT; CDR2 reads FYEKMQ (reference sequence). CDR3 sequence: CASSQGTYEQYF. In DNA form, the CDR3 reads TGTGCCAGCAGCCAGGGGACCTACGAGCAGTACTTC.

The chain links TRBV28 to TRBJ2-7, with 8 bases identical to TRBD1. In germline, CDR1 is MDHEN, CDR2 SYDVKM. The CDR3 loop spans 15 amino acids. V lost 4 bases to trimming and J lost 6 bases; unmatched junction nucleotides: 11. The DNA for the CDR3 is TGTGCCAGCAGTTCCGGGGGACAGGTTCCGAGCGAGCAGTACTTC. Amino acid sequence: CASSSGGQVPSEQYF.

The chain links TRBV6-1 to TRBJ1-1, with a tentative D call TRBD1 (5 bases). Per germline, CDR1 MNHNS and CDR2 SASEGT. Trimming removed 1 base at V and 2 bases at J, with 14 bases between. The CDR3 spans 16 residues. The CDR3 is CASSEEGVSFNTEAFF. CDR3 sequence (DNA): TGTGCCAGCAGTGAAGAAGGGGTGAGTTTTAACACTGAAGCTTTCTTT.

The chain links TRBV7-2 to TRBJ2-5; 10 nucleotides match TRBD1. The CDR3 has 14 amino acids. The J segment lost 4 bases and the V segment lost 5 bases, leaving 4 bases of the junction unmatched. CDR1 and CDR2 from the germline V gene are SGHTA and FQGNSA. The CDR3: CASSLRDRGETQYF. For the CDR3, the DNA is TGTGCCAGCAGCCTAAGGGACAGGGGAGAGACCCAGTACTTC. Filled out from reference TRBV7-2 and TRBJ2-5, the complete variable domain reads GAGVSQSPSNKVTEKGKDVELRCDPISGHTALYWYRQSLGQGLEFLIYFQGNSAPDKSGLPSDRFSAERTGGSVSTLTIQRTQQEDSAVYLCASSLRDRGETQYFGPGTRLLVL.

The chain links TRBV4-1 to TRBJ1-1; TRBD1 matches 7 bases. Germline loops: CDR1 MGHRA, CDR2 YSYEKL. This CDR3 is 16 amino acids long. The junction had 8 bases not matched to a gene; V was cut back by 3 bases and J by 1 base. CDR3 loop: CASSHQRTGENTEAFF. The CDR3 DNA reads as TGCGCCAGCAGCCATCAAAGAACAGGGGAGAACACTGAAGCTTTCTTT.

The chain joins TRBV28 to TRBJ2-7, with D possibly being TRBD2 (6 bases). Between the trimmed V and J ends, which lost 5 bases and 2 bases, there was a span of 16 bases. The CDR3 totals 15 residues. CDR1 MDHEN and CDR2 SYDVKM come from the germline V gene. In nucleotides, the CDR3 is TGTGCCAGCAGTCCAGTCTACTCTAGCGCCTACGAGCAGTACTTC. Protein product: CASSPVYSSAYEQYF.

The chain recombines TRBV6-1 with TRBJ1-1, with TRBD1 matching 7 bases. Germline V gives CDR1 MNHNS, CDR2 SASEGT. V dropped 5 bases and J dropped 3; count of bases not matched to a gene: 3. The CDR3 contains 13 residues. The CDR3 coding sequence is TGTGCCAGCAGTACGCAGGGGGACACTGAAGCTTTCTTT. It specifies CASSTQGDTEAFF.

Comments on this clone: A read error may produce the germline difference seen at one junction end. The rearrangement links TRBV9 to TRBJ2-3, with TRBD1 matching over 9 bases. CDR3 size: 14 residues. CDR1 SGDLS and CDR2 YYNGEE come from the germline V gene. The CDR3 loop is CASNVGQGTDTQYF. CDR3 DNA sequence: TGTGCCAGCAACGTAGGACAGGGGACAGATACGCAGTATTTT.

The CDR3 loop is CASSSTLTGDDTQYF. The DNA for the CDR3 is TGTGCCAGCAGTTCGACCCTGACAGGAGACGATACGCAGTATTTT. The chain couples TRBV28 to TRBJ2-3; a possible D gene is TRBD1 (6 bases). Germline CDR1 reads MDHEN; CDR2 reads SYDVKM. Trimming removed 4 bases at V and 6 bases at J, with 17 bases between. The CDR3 spans 15 residues.

The chain uses TRBV6-1 and TRBJ2-7; D call uncertain. With 1 base removed from V and 4 bases from J, the gap between germline ends came to 11 bases. CDR1 is MNHNS and CDR2 is SASEGT in the germline V gene. This CDR3 region has 14 residues. CDR3 in amino acids: CASSEVVSFYEQYF. In DNA form, the CDR3 reads TGTGCCAGCAGTGAAGTGGTGAGTTTTTACGAGCAGTACTTC.

This chain links TRBV6-5 with TRBJ2-2; D is ambiguous. This CDR3 spans 15 amino acids. Trimming shortened V by 0 bases and J by 1 base, and 6 bases separated the two germline ends. CDR1 and CDR2 from the germline V gene are MNHEY and SVGAGI. The CDR3 protein is CASSYSQLNTGELFF. Written as DNA, the CDR3 is TGTGCCAGCAGTTACTCTCAACTGAACACCGGGGAGCTGTTTTTT.

The genes are TRBV12-5 and TRBJ2-1; TRBD2 aligns across 7 bases. Per the germline V gene, CDR1 is LGHNT and CDR2 is FRNRAP. The trim removed 0 bases at V and 4 bases at J, leaving 24 bases unmatched. CDR3 length: 22 amino acids. CDR3 DNA: TGTGCTAGTGGTTTGGTACTTCCTCAATTTTGGGCTAGCGGAGACGAGTACAATGAGCAGTTCTTC. Translation: CASGLVLPQFWASGDEYNEQFF.

This chain uses TRBV30 with TRBJ1-4; D is ambiguous. Germline CDR1 and CDR2: GTSNPN and SVGIG (reference sequence). Trimming cost V 3 bases and J 8 bases, with 10 bases left between them. The length of the CDR3 is 12 residues. The CDR3 protein is CAWSQSEEKLFF. CDR3 sequence (DNA): TGTGCCTGGAGCCAAAGCGAAGAAAAACTGTTTTTT.

This clone was counted once. At one of its ends the junction is not consistent with the germline gene, which may arise from a read error. The V and J genes are TRBV7-7 and TRBJ2-3; 8 bases line up with TRBD2. The CDR3 loop spans 15 amino acids. CDR1 is SSHAT, CDR2 FNYEAQ, per germline (reference sequence). This CDR3 is CASSIGGGRTDTQYF. The CDR3 DNA follows: TGTGCTAGCAGCATTGGCGGGGGGCGCACAGATACGCAGTATTTT.

CDR3 protein: CAISSRSVLGAYEQYF. CDR3 bases: TGTGCCATCAGTTCCCGCAGTGTCTTAGGGGCCTACGAGCAGTACTTC. The chain joins TRBV10-3 to TRBJ2-7; a possible D gene is TRBD1 (5 bases). This CDR3 is 16 amino acids long. Trimming removed 5 bases from V and 2 bases from J, with 19 bases in between. Germline lookup yields CDR1 ENHRY and CDR2 SYGVKD.

This chain connects TRBV19 to TRBJ2-5; TRBD2 is a possible D gene (5 bases). Trimming took 0 bases from V and 4 from J, leaving 9 bases between them. Germline V gene data show CDR1 as LNHDA and CDR2 as SQIVND (reference sequence). This CDR3 is built from 14 residues. In DNA form, the CDR3 reads TGTGCCAGTAGTATAGATCGGAGGAGAGAGACCCAGTACTTC. It codes for CASSIDRRRETQYF.

This clone was picked up a small number of times. The chain has TRBV27 and TRBJ1-4, with D tentatively TRBD1 (6 bases). CDR1 MNHEY and CDR2 SMNVEV come from the germline V gene (reference sequence). This CDR3 has 14 amino acids. The V end was cut by 8 bases, the J end by 1 base, with 11 bases between. The CDR3 region is CASSFRGTNEKLFF. In nucleotides, the CDR3 is TGTGCCAGCTCATTCAGGGGAACTAATGAAAAACTGTTTTTT. Looking up the rest from reference TRBV27 and TRBJ1-4 gives the full variable domain: EAQVTQNPRYLITVTGKKLTVTCSQNMNHEYMSWYRQDPGLGLRQIYYSMNVEVTDKGDVPEGYKVSRKEKRNFPLILESPSPNQTSLYFCASSFRGTNEKLFFGSGTQLSVL.